The clone carrying this TCR beta chain occurred a few times. The antigen is not known. The source of the sample is a study of cytotoxic CD8 clonotypes in ibrutinib-treated CLL. Study-wide results and caveats: T-cell clonality at baseline went above that of age-matched healthy donors and rose and fell with circulating CD8+ T-cell counts.

Germline CDR1 and CDR2: SEHNR and FQNEAQ (reference sequence). The V end lost 2 bases, the J end lost 5 bases, and 7 bases lay between the germline ends. This CDR3 has 14 residues. The planned depth of sequencing spanned 1 in 200,000 to 1 in 1 million T cells. Some clones are missing from TCRdb's copy, which holds only in-frame ones; the method was immunoSEQ multiplex PCR. The table includes over 45,000 clones, approximately 52% detected once. The TCR sequence derives from a human donor with chronic lymphocytic leukemia. Sequencing used PBMCs, obtained after 24 months of ibrutinib treatment. V gene TRBV7-9 combines with J gene TRBJ1-6; D remains unclear. The CDR3 spells CASSLQNDNSPLHF. The CDR3, as DNA: TGTGCCAGCAGCTTACAGAACGATAATTCACCCCTCCACTTT.